The entry below describes one T cell receptor beta chain. Its antigen is undetermined. With 6 bases clipped from V and 7 bases from J, the junction kept 9 bases outside the gene matches. This CDR3 contains 15 residues. The germline gives CDR1 LNHDA, CDR2 SQIVND (reference sequence). The data were obtained in a study of T cell responses to AZD1222 COVID-19 vaccine. Overall study context: Pooled samples include second doses given at about 4 or 12 weeks. Study-level findings and limits: Spike regions recognized by vaccine-associated CD4 TCRs spanned the protein, led by 160-218 and 743-854. Only a handful of individuals given AZD1222 were seropositive at baseline. Regions left unmutated in variants are reportedly the target of nearly half of spike-specific TCRs.

Profiling relied on immunoSEQ multiplex PCR, and the TCRdb table lists in-frame clones only, not all of them. The data hold 150,000 or so clones, with about 89% observed a single time. This chain joins TRBV19 and TRBJ1-5; 10 nucleotides match TRBD1. Sample: peripheral blood, taken on day 0 of AZD1222 vaccination. The source is an adult in good health. In nucleotides, the CDR3 is TGTGCCAGTAGCCTCCCGGGACAGGGGTGGCAGCCCCAGCATTTT. Residues: CASSLPGQGWQPQHF.